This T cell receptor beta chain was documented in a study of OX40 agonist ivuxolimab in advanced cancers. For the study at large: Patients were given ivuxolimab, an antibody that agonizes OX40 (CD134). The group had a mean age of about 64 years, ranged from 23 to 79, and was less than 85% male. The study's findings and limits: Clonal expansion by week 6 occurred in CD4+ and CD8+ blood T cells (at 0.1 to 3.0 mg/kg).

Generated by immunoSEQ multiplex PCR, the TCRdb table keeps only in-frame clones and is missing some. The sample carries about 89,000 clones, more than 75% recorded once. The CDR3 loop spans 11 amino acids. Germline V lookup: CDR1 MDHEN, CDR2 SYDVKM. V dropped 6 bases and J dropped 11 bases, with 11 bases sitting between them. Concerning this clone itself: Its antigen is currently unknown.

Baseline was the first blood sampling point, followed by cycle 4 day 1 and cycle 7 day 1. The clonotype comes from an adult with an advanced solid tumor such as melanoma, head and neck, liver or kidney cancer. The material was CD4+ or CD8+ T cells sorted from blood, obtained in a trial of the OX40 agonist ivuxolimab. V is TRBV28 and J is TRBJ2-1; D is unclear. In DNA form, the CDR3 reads TGTGCCAGCAGACAAAACAGCAAGCAGTTCTTC. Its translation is CASRQNSKQFF.